Listed here are 22 T cell receptor beta chains from one sample, sequenced in a study of blood T cell repertoires in COVID-19. The repertoire was sequenced with immunoSEQ multiplex PCR; TCRdb's copy has only in-frame clones and lacks some. The table records about 130,000 clones, roughly 85% of them present only once. The material sequenced was peripheral blood. The receptors were gathered from a man older than 75 with active or convalescent COVID-19.

This clone occurred a few times. The chain has TRBV7-3 and TRBJ1-1, with a tentative D call TRBD1 (5 bases). CDR1 and CDR2 from the germline V gene are SGHTA and FQGTGA. CDR3 length equals 14 residues. Trimming took off 2 bases at V and 0 bases at J, with 7 bases between the two ends. The CDR3 DNA reads TGTGCCAGCAGCTTATACAGGTTGAACACTGAAGCTTTCTTT. Encoded protein: CASSLYRLNTEAFF.

This chain connects TRBV6-6 to TRBJ1-1; TRBD1 aligns across 9 bases. The trim removed 2 bases at V and 7 bases at J, leaving 5 bases unmatched. This CDR3 has 14 residues. The germline gives CDR1 MNHNY, CDR2 SVGAGI (reference sequence). The CDR3 nucleotides read TGTGCCAGCAGTTACCTACAGGGGGCTGGTGAAGCTTTCTTT. This encodes CASSYLQGAGEAFF.

The chain is built from TRBV28 and TRBJ2-2; 11 nucleotides align to TRBD2. The junction had 2 bases not matched to a gene; V was cut back by 6 bases and J by 5 bases. The CDR3 is 14 amino acids. Germline V lookup: CDR1 MDHEN, CDR2 SYDVKM. CDR3 in amino acids: CASRLAGDTGELFF. Here the CDR3 DNA reads TGTGCCAGCAGACTAGCGGGGGATACCGGGGAGCTGTTTTTT.

The rearrangement joins TRBV13 to TRBJ1-2; 7 bases agree with TRBD1. J gave up 3 bases and V 4 bases, and 5 bases lay outside the gene matches. This CDR3 contains 14 residues. From germline, CDR1 is PRHDT and CDR2 FYEKMQ (reference sequence). Written as DNA, the CDR3 is TGTGCCAGCAGCTCCGGGACAGCGGACTATGGCTACACCTTC. Its translation is CASSSGTADYGYTF.

The V and J genes are TRBV15 and TRBJ2-2; D remains unclear. The CDR3 spans 16 residues. CDR1 is LNHNV, CDR2 YYDKDF, per germline (reference sequence). V was clipped by 0 bases and J by 7 bases, with 15 bases between them. The CDR3: CATSRDLGALGGELFF. CDR3 nucleotides: TGTGCCACCAGCAGAGATCTCGGAGCCTTGGGCGGGGAGCTGTTTTTT.

This chain links TRBV19 with TRBJ1-1; D possibly corresponds to TRBD1 (6 bases). V was shortened by 2 bases and J by 1 base, with 11 bases between the two germline ends. Germline V lookup: CDR1 LNHDA, CDR2 SQIVND (reference sequence). This CDR3 contains 15 residues. For the CDR3, the DNA is TGTGCCAGTAGTATAAGCCCGACAGGGAACACTGAAGCTTTCTTT. Its protein is CASSISPTGNTEAFF.

The chain uses TRBV6-5 and TRBJ2-1, with TRBD2 as a possible D gene (6 bases). V was trimmed by 2 bases and J by 2 bases, leaving 13 bases between them. Germline V gene lookup returns CDR1 MNHEY and CDR2 SVGAGI. The CDR3 totals 16 residues. DNA for the CDR3: TGTGCCAGCAGTTACCCCGCGGGACTTCCCTACAATGAGCAGTTCTTC. It translates to CASSYPAGLPYNEQFF.

This chain links TRBV20-1 with TRBJ1-1; D unresolved. Trimming stripped 3 bases from V and 2 bases from J, with 10 bases between. The CDR3 has 13 amino acids. Germline V gene sequence: CDR1 DFQATT, CDR2 SNEGSKA (reference sequence). Here the CDR3 DNA reads TGCAGTGCTAGTGGGCAGGTTAACACTGAAGCTTTCTTT. Protein sequence: CSASGQVNTEAFF.

This clone was recorded only once. V is TRBV24-1 and J is TRBJ1-2; TRBD1 might be the D (6 bases). This CDR3 region has 13 residues. Germline-derived CDR1 and CDR2 are KGHDR and SFDVKD. V lost 5 bases to trimming and J lost 9 bases, with 15 bases between them. CDR3 sequence (DNA): TGTGCCACCAGTGGGGCAGGGGCGCTCAGCTACACCTTC. This encodes CATSGAGALSYTF.

The chain is built from TRBV19 and TRBJ2-7; D is possibly TRBD1 (6 bases). The CDR3 covers 12 residues. Germline V gene sequence: CDR1 LNHDA, CDR2 SQIVND (reference sequence). V was shortened by 10 bases and J by 1 base, with 11 bases between the two germline ends. CDR3 residues: CATTGTSYEQYF. The CDR3 bases are TGTGCCACCACCGGGACATCCTACGAGCAGTACTTC.

The table lists this clone with a few counts. This rearrangement joins TRBV6-5 to TRBJ2-2; a weak D match, TRBD1 (6 bases). CDR3 length equals 13 residues. Trimming cost V 6 bases and J 4 bases, with 9 bases left between them. Germline CDR1 MNHEY, CDR2 SVGAGI. CDR3 DNA: TGTGCCAGCAGGCGGACAGTCACCGGGGAGCTGTTTTTT. The encoded protein is CASRRTVTGELFF.

This clone has just one count. This chain joins TRBV6-2 or TRBV6-3 and TRBJ2-3; tentative D call: TRBD2 (6 bases). Germline values: CDR1 MNHEY, CDR2 SVGEGT. V dropped 5 bases and J dropped 1 base, with 13 bases sitting between them. There are 15 residues in the CDR3. The CDR3: CASSQLASRTDTQYF. The CDR3, as DNA: TGTGCCAGCAGTCAACTAGCTTCACGCACAGATACGCAGTATTTT.

In this sample, this clone turned up once. The V and J genes are TRBV4-3 and TRBJ1-3, with D possibly being TRBD1 (6 bases). The J call may not be correct, given that the DNA end is closer to TRBJ2-2. Germline loops: CDR1 LGHNA, CDR2 YSLEER. The CDR3 totals 17 residues. The CDR3 DNA is TGCGCCAGCAGCCCCTCTTACGTTTCACAGGGAACCGGGGAGCTGTTTTTT. Translated, it gives CASSPSYVSQGTGELFF.

The V gene is TRBV19, the J gene TRBJ1-1; 8 bases align to TRBD1. This CDR3 spans 16 amino acids. V lost 4 bases to trimming and J lost 3 bases; unmatched junction nucleotides: 10. Germline CDR1 and CDR2: LNHDA and SQIVND (reference sequence). Here the CDR3 DNA reads TGTGCCAGTAGTACCGGACAGGGAAAAGCTTACACTGAAGCTTTCTTT. The encoded protein is CASSTGQGKAYTEAFF. The full variable domain, its missing parts supplied by reference TRBV19 and TRBJ1-1, is DGGITQSPKYLFRKEGQNVTLSCEQNLNHDAMYWYRQDPGQGLRLIYYSQIVNDFQKGDIAEGYSVSREKKESFPLTVTSAQKNPTAFYLCASSTGQGKAYTEAFFGQGTRLTVV.

This clone has more than one count but fewer than ten. The genes are TRBV28 and TRBJ2-7; 8 bases agree with TRBD1. This CDR3 has 15 amino acids. The germline V gene encodes CDR1 MDHEN and CDR2 SYDVKM. V was pared by 6 bases and J by 3 bases, with 10 bases of the junction left unmatched. DNA for the CDR3: TGTGCCAGCAGCTCACGGGGGACAGGAAACTACGAGCAGTACTTC. The encoded protein is CASSSRGTGNYEQYF. Full variable domain (remainder filled in from reference TRBV28 and TRBJ2-7): DVKVTQSSRYLVKRTGEKVFLECVQDMDHENMFWYRQDPGLGLRLIYFSYDVKMKEKGDIPEGYSVSREKKERFSLILESASTNQTSMYLCASSSRGTGNYEQYFGPGTRLTVT.

The rearrangement links TRBV5-1 to TRBJ2-3; TRBD2 agrees at 8 bases. Unmatched junction bases numbered 4, after V lost 6 bases and J lost 4 bases. The CDR3 extends over 13 amino acids. Germline V gene lookup returns CDR1 SGHRS and CDR2 YFSETQ. The CDR3 region is CASTTSGSDTQYF. In DNA, the CDR3 is TGCGCCAGCACCACTAGCGGATCAGATACGCAGTATTTT.

This clone was recorded at least ten times. The chain joins TRBV3-1 (or the pseudogene TRBV3-2) to TRBJ1-6; 8 bases fit TRBD1. Germline CDR1 is LGHDT and CDR2 is YNNKEL (reference sequence). V trimming: 1 base; J trimming: 5 bases; junction bases outside the gene matches: 1. The CDR3 totals 15 residues. The CDR3 coding sequence is TGTGCCAGCAGCCAAGGGACAGGGAATAATTCACCCCTCCACTTT. As protein: CASSQGTGNNSPLHF.

This chain connects TRBV7-9 to TRBJ2-5; no firm D call. V shed 7 bases and J shed 2 bases, with 5 bases lying between them. Germline CDR1 reads SEHNR; CDR2 reads FQNEAQ (reference sequence). The length of the CDR3 is 11 residues. The CDR3 sequence: CASTSQETQYF. The CDR3 nucleotides are TGTGCCAGCACCTCTCAAGAGACCCAGTACTTC.

The J gene is TRBJ2-7, the V gene TRBV5-6; D not resolved. Per germline, CDR1 SGHDT and CDR2 YYEEEE. The V end was cut by 2 bases, the J end by 3 bases, with 9 bases between. CDR3 size: 13 residues. For the CDR3, the DNA is TGTGCCAGCAGCTTCGGGTCGGGCTACGAGCAGTACTTC. Translation gives CASSFGSGYEQYF.

The rearrangement uses TRBV7-9 and TRBJ2-3; D not resolved. The CDR3 has 14 residues. The germline V and J ends were trimmed by 1 base and 3 bases, with 8 bases remaining between them. Looked up from germline, CDR1 is SEHNR and CDR2 is FQNEAQ (reference sequence). The CDR3 sequence is CASSLGRYTDTQYF. In nucleotides, the CDR3 is TGTGCCAGCAGCTTAGGCAGATATACAGATACGCAGTATTTT.

This clone was recorded once. This chain joins TRBV7-3 and TRBJ2-1; 8 positions agree with TRBD2. This CDR3 contains 15 residues. V gave up 4 bases and J gave up 0 bases; unmatched junction bases: 2. Germline-derived CDR1 and CDR2 are SGHTA and FQGTGA. The CDR3 DNA is TGTGCCAGCAGCTCACTAGCGGCCTCCTACAATGAGCAGTTCTTC. It encodes CASSSLAASYNEQFF.

The chain couples TRBV29-1 to TRBJ2-7; the match to TRBD1 covers 7 bases. V trimming: 7 bases; J trimming: 0 bases; junction bases outside the gene matches: 9. This CDR3 comprises 14 residues. Germline CDR1 reads SQVTM; CDR2 reads ANQGSEA. The CDR3 here is CSARQGGTSYEQYF. The CDR3 DNA follows: TGCAGCGCTCGACAGGGCGGAACCTCCTACGAGCAGTACTTC.